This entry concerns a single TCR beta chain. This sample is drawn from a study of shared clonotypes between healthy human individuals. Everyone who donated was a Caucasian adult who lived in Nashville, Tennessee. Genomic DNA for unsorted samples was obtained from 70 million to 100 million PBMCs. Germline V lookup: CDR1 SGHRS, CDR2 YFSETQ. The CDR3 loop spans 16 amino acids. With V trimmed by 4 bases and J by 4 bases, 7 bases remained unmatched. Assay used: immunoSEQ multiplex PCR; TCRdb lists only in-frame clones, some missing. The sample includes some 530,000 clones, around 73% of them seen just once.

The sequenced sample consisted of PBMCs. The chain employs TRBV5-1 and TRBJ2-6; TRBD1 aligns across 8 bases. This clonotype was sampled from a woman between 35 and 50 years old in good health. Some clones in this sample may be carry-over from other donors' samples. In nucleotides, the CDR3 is TGCGCCAGCAGCCATCGGACAGGGCAAGGGGCCAACGTCCTGACTTTC. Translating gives CASSHRTGQGANVLTF.